This TCR beta chain was sequenced during a study of cytomegalovirus exposure and HLA in healthy donors. Use of 60 Vbeta and 13 Jbeta primers characterized the PCR. Assay: immunoSEQ multiplex PCR; the TCRdb copy retains only in-frame clones and omits some. The specimen's table records tens of thousands of clones. This CDR3 is built from 14 residues. CDR1 is SGHRS and CDR2 is YFSETQ in the germline V gene. Trimming removed 0 bases from V and 3 bases from J; junction bases left unmatched: 2. The sequenced material came from PBMCs. This sequence was found in a woman between 18 and 29 years old in good health and CMV-seronegative. The genes are TRBV5-1 and TRBJ2-7; 8 bases line up with TRBD1. The CDR3 coding sequence is TGCGCCAGCAGCTTGGTCAGGGGGCACTACGAGCAGTACTTC. It is translated as CASSLVRGHYEQYF.